This T cell receptor beta chain is from a study of T cells in Graves' hyperthyroidism and ophthalmopathy. Study-wide results and limits: Prediction of ophthalmopathy progression came a median 6.5 months pre-onset. Using 13 V-J features, a model discriminated ophthalmopathy from stable hyperthyroidism.

Trimming cost V 7 bases and J 7 bases, with 13 bases left between them. The CDR3 has 13 residues. Amplification targeted TCR beta CDR3 regions from RNA transcripts. Researchers ran a first-round RT-PCR on the TCR CDR3 using the HTBI primer set. Using its own MiXCR run on the multiplex PCR reads, TCRdb lists one record per CDR3 protein. The sample consists of hundreds of thousands of distinct CDR3 sequences, around 22% of them appearing once. For this clonotype: Its matching antigen is unknown.

The PBMCs studied were ones that came from about 9.9 ml fresh peripheral blood. The chain carries TRBV12-3 or TRBV12-4 and TRBJ1-4, with D possibly matching TRBD1 (5 bases). Sequencing input: blood. The clonotype comes from a man between 25 and 39 years old with Graves' ophthalmopathy. The CDR3 loop is CASKGGGTEKLFF. The CDR3 nucleotides read TGTGCCAGCAAAGGTGGAGGGACTGAAAAACTGTTTTTT.